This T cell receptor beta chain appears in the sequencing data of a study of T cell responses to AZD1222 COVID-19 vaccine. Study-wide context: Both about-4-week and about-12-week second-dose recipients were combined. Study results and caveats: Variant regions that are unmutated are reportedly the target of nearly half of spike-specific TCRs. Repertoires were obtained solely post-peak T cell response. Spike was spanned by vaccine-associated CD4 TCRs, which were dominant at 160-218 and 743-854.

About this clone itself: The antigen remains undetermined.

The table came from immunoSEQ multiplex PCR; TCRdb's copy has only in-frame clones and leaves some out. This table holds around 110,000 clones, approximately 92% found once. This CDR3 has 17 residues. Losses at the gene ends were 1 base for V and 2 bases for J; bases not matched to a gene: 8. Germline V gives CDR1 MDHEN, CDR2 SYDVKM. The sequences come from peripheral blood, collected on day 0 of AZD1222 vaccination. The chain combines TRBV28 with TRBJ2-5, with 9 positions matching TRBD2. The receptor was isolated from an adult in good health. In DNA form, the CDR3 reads TGTGCCAGCAGTTTATTGCGGGGGGGGGATAATCAAGAGACCCAGTACTTC. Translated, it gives CASSLLRGGDNQETQYF.